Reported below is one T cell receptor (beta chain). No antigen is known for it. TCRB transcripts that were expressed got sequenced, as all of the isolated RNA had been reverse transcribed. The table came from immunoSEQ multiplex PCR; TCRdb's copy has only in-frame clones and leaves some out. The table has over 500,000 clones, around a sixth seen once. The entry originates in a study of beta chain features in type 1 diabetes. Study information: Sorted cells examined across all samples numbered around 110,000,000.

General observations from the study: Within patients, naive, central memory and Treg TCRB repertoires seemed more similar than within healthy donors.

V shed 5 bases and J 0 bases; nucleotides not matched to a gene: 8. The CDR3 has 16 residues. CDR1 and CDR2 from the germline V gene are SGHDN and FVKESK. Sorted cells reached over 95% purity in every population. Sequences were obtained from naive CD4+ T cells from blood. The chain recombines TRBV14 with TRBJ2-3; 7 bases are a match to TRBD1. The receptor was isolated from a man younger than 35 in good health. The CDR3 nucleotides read TGTGCCAGCAGCTCCCGGACAGGACAAAGCACAGATACGCAGTATTTT. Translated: CASSSRTGQSTDTQYF.